A single sample gave rise to the 24 T cell receptor beta chains below, sequenced in a study of T cells expressing NK-cell markers. TCRdb re-analyzed the 5' RACE reads; it lists each CDR3 protein once, without DNA. Recorded for this sample: hundreds of thousands of distinct CDR3 sequences. The sequencing sample was made of blood T cells: a sorted CD56 or NKG2C T cell subset, CD4+ or CD8+ T cells, or bulk PBMC T cells (not recorded which). The receptors come from a woman between 18 and 70 years old in good health.

The gene calls are TRBV12-3 or TRBV12-4 and TRBJ2-1; as DNA is missing, the TRBD1 call by TCRdb cannot be tested. There are 14 residues in the CDR3. The CDR3 sequence is CASSRDRSYNEQFF.

This chain joins TRBV5-8 and TRBJ2-1; TCRdb outputs TRBD1, but without DNA this stays unchecked. Germline V gene sequence: CDR1 SGHTS, CDR2 YDEGEE. The CDR3 length is 15 residues. The CDR3 reads CASSGRDTGYNEQFF.

The chain couples TRBV5-4 to TRBJ2-1. CDR1 and CDR2 (germline): SGHNT, YYREEE (reference sequence). This CDR3 has 17 amino acids. The CDR3 loop reads CASSSEPTRRSYNEQFF.

The chain employs TRBV11-2 and TRBJ2-5; without DNA, the TCRdb call of TRBD2 cannot be checked. CDR3 length equals 19 residues. Germline V CDR1 and CDR2: SGHAT, FQNNGV. This CDR3 reads CASSLDYRLAGGSGETQYF.

This chain joins TRBV6-1 and TRBJ1-4; TCRdb reports TRBD1, a call that lacks DNA to check it against. CDR1 MNHNS and CDR2 SASEGT come from the germline V gene. This CDR3 comprises 15 residues. The CDR3 is CASSDRGFSNEKLFF.

The chain carries TRBV12-3 or TRBV12-4 and TRBJ2-2; lacking DNA, the TRBD1 call made by TCRdb goes unchecked. This CDR3 is built from 19 residues. CDR3 sequence reads: CASSREITGGRGDTGELFF.

The rearrangement links TRBV28 to TRBJ2-7; TCRdb's D call, TRBD1, is unchecked because there is no DNA. CDR1 and CDR2 from the germline V gene are MDHEN and SYDVKM. The CDR3 totals 15 residues. This CDR3 reads CASSLFGTASYEQYF.

The rearrangement uses TRBV4-3 and TRBJ1-2; the D gene TCRdb calls, TRBD1, cannot be checked with no DNA. CDR3 length: 16 residues. CDR1 LGHNA and CDR2 YSLEER come from the germline V gene. The CDR3 sequence is CASSQDLGDRDYGYTF.

This chain uses TRBV12-3 or TRBV12-4 with TRBJ2-5; TCRdb reports TRBD2, a call that lacks DNA to check it against. The CDR3 is made up of 16 amino acids. CDR3: CASSLPSPGLQETQYF.

The chain recombines TRBV20-1 with TRBJ1-2; lacking DNA, the TRBD1 call made by TCRdb goes unchecked. Germline values: CDR1 DFQATT, CDR2 SNEGSKA (reference sequence). The CDR3 is 13 amino acids. The CDR3 sequence is CSAGRDAFQGYTF.

This chain uses TRBV19 with TRBJ2-5; with no DNA, the TCRdb D assignment of TRBD1 cannot be verified. CDR3 length equals 16 residues. Per the germline V gene, CDR1 is LNHDA and CDR2 is SQIVND (reference sequence). CDR3 residues: CASSIRAGTVRETQYF.

The rearrangement links TRBV4-3 to TRBJ2-3; absent DNA, TCRdb's TRBD1 call cannot be checked. From germline, CDR1 is LGHNA and CDR2 YSLEER. CDR3 length: 14 residues. CDR3 sequence reads: CASSQERREDTQYF.

This chain uses TRBV20-1 with TRBJ2-1; TCRdb's D call of TRBD2 is untestable without DNA. CDR1 and CDR2 (germline): DFQATT, SNEGSKA (reference sequence). The CDR3 has 16 amino acids. The CDR3 loop is CSASGPNLEGGPGQFF.

V usage is TRBV6-2 or TRBV6-3 and J usage is TRBJ2-2; with no DNA, the TCRdb D assignment of TRBD2 cannot be verified. Germline CDR1 is MNHEY and CDR2 is SVGEGT. The CDR3 runs 15 residues. CDR3 sequence reads: CASRPGGQNTGELFF.

The V gene is TRBV20-1, the J gene TRBJ2-3. This CDR3 region has 14 residues. Germline V lookup: CDR1 DFQATT, CDR2 SNEGSKA (reference sequence). Here the CDR3 reads CSARNTFGTDTQYF.

The rearrangement links TRBV6-5 to TRBJ2-1; with no DNA, the TCRdb D assignment of TRBD2 cannot be verified. The CDR3 runs 16 residues. Germline V gene sequence: CDR1 MNHEY, CDR2 SVGAGI. This CDR3 reads CASSSQTSGGYNEQFF.

The rearrangement uses TRBV21-1 and TRBJ1-6. TRBV21-1 is a pseudogene locus. The CDR3 loop spans 14 amino acids. The CDR3 is CASSKVRYNSPLHF.

This chain joins TRBV3-1 and TRBJ2-3; without DNA, the TCRdb call of TRBD2 cannot be checked. Germline V gene sequence: CDR1 LGHDT, CDR2 YNNKEL (reference sequence). There are 13 residues in the CDR3. CDR3 protein: CASSQTTSGAQYF.

The rearrangement joins TRBV29-1 to TRBJ2-7; the D gene TCRdb calls, TRBD2, cannot be checked with no DNA. Germline CDR1 SQVTM, CDR2 ANQGSEA. The CDR3 spans 12 residues. CDR3 sequence: CSYSGRASEQYF.

The chain recombines TRBV4-1 with TRBJ2-3. CDR1 is MGHRA, CDR2 YSYEKL, per germline. This CDR3 contains 11 residues. CDR3 sequence reads: CASSQAGTQYF.

The chain recombines TRBV12-3 or TRBV12-4 with TRBJ1-5. The CDR3 sequence is 15 residues long. The CDR3 loop reads CASSRRQASNQPQHF.

The chain is built from TRBV12-3 or TRBV12-4 and TRBJ1-2. The CDR3 totals 13 residues. The CDR3 spells CASSLVDNYGYTF.

The chain couples TRBV12-3 or TRBV12-4 to TRBJ2-2. CDR3 length equals 12 residues. The CDR3 region is CASSLGSGELFF.

The chain's CDR3 is CASSLALGDRDFRRWETQYF. The chain has TRBV7-8 and TRBJ2-5; TCRdb proposes TRBD1, but this gene call is untestable without DNA. Germline V gene lookup returns CDR1 SGHVS and CDR2 FQNEAQ. CDR3 length: 20 amino acids.